This T cell receptor beta chain was identified in a study of cytomegalovirus exposure and HLA in healthy donors. Overall study results and limits: Serostatus for CMV was the only available immune exposure information. Among TCR beta chains of equal frequency, HLA-associated ones were more clonally expanded in a later analysis. A later analysis appeared to link common viral pathogens to several of the most significant clusters. In a later analysis, donors in an Asian-associated ancestry cluster reportedly had fewer N-insertions in productive TCRs than the cohort mean.

The CDR3 extends over 15 amino acids. Germline loops: CDR1 SEHNR, CDR2 FQNEAQ (reference sequence). V shed 8 bases and J 4 bases; nucleotides not matched to a gene: 8. PCR primers comprised 60 Vbeta and 13 Jbeta primers. TCRdb's copy holds only in-frame clones and misses some; the assay was immunoSEQ multiplex PCR. This table holds around 140,000 clones, roughly four fifths found once. With respect to this clone: No antigen is known for it.

This clonotype originated in a man younger than 35 in good health and CMV-seropositive. The specimen was PBMCs. The chain employs TRBV7-9 and TRBJ2-1; TRBD2 matches at 10 bases. CDR3 residues: CASGQAGGYYNEQFF. In nucleotides, the CDR3 is TGTGCCAGCGGCCAAGCGGGAGGGTATTACAATGAGCAGTTCTTC.